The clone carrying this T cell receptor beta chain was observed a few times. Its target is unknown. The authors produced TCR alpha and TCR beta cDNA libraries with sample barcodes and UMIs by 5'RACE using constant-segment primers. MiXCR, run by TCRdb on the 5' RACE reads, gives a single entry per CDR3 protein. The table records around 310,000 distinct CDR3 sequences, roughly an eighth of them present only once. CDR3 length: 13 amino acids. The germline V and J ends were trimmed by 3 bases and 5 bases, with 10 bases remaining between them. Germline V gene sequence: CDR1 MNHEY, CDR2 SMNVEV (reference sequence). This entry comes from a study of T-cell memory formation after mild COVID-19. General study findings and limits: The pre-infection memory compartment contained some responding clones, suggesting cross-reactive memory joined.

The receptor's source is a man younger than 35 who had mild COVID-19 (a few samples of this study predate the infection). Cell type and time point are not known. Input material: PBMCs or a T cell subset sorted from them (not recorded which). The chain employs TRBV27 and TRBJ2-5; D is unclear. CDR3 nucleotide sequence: TGTGCCAGCAGTTTTTGGGCCAGGGAGACCCAGTACTTC. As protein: CASSFWARETQYF.